A single sample is the source of the 21 T cell receptor beta chains below, sequenced in a study of patients and donors after allogeneic stem cell transplantation. TCRdb used MiXCR to reprocess the RT-PCR reads, holding one entry per CDR3 protein. The sample yields 900,000 to 1,000,000 distinct CDR3 sequences, roughly 18% seen once. The sample consisted of blood, either unsorted or a sorted T cell fraction (not recorded which). These receptors all stem from a human donor who was either an allogeneic HSCT recipient or a stem cell or donor lymphocyte infusion donor (not recorded which). It is not recorded whose cells these are; they may come from a transplant donor.

The chain couples TRBV12-3 or TRBV12-4 to TRBJ2-1, with 12 bases that match TRBD2. J gave up 9 bases and V 4 bases, and 10 bases lay outside the gene matches. This CDR3 is 16 amino acids long. The CDR3 nucleotides are TGTGCCAGCAGTTCCGCTAGCGGGAGGGCGGAAGTTGAGCAGTTCTTC. Encoded protein: CASSSASGRAEVEQFF.

The sample holds a few counts of this clonotype. V usage is TRBV4-2 and J usage is TRBJ1-4, with D uncertain. This CDR3 comprises 15 residues. Germline V CDR1 and CDR2: LGHNA, YNFKEQ. The V gene lost 0 bases and the J gene lost 2 bases, with 7 bases spanning the gap. Here the CDR3 DNA reads TGTGCCAGCAGCCAAGATACGGGTACTAATGAAAAACTGTTTTTT. This codes for CASSQDTGTNEKLFF.

The sample holds a few counts of this clonotype. The rearrangement joins TRBV7-9 to TRBJ2-7; D is possibly TRBD2 (6 bases). The ends were cut back, 5 bases at V and 3 bases at J, with 17 bases in the middle. The CDR3 runs 15 residues. Germline-derived CDR1 and CDR2 are SEHNR and FQNEAQ (reference sequence). The chain's CDR3 is CASSPPGTHDYEQYF. In DNA form, the CDR3 reads TGTGCCAGCAGCCCTCCGGGGACTCACGACTACGAGCAGTACTTC. Variable domain in full (rest from reference TRBV7-9 and TRBJ2-7): DTGVSQNPRHKITKRGQNVTFRCDPISEHNRLYWYRQTLGQGPEFLTYFQNEAQLEKSRLLSDRFSAERPKGSFSTLEIQRTEQGDSAMYLCASSPPGTHDYEQYFGPGTRLTVT.

J is TRBJ1-5 and V is TRBV12-3 or TRBV12-4; 7 bases are a match to TRBD1. This CDR3 contains 14 residues. V shed 10 bases and J 4 bases; nucleotides not matched to a gene: 10. The CDR3 sequence is CAIRTGNWNQPQHF. The CDR3 nucleotides read TGTGCCATCCGGACAGGAAACTGGAATCAGCCCCAGCATTTT.

The chain employs TRBV20-1 and TRBJ2-6, with 15 bases that match TRBD2. J lost 2 bases, V lost 6 bases, and 5 bases had no gene match. The CDR3 consists of 17 residues. Germline V lookup: CDR1 DFQATT, CDR2 SNEGSKA (reference sequence). For the CDR3, the DNA is TGCAGTGCCGGGACTAGCGGGAGGAAAGCTGGGGCCAACGTCCTGACTTTC. This codes for CSAGTSGRKAGANVLTF.

This sequence joins TRBV6-5 and TRBJ1-2; D ambiguous. Between the trimmed V and J ends, which lost 6 bases and 7 bases, there was a span of 12 bases. CDR1 is MNHEY and CDR2 is SVGAGI in the germline V gene. The CDR3 is 12 residues long. In DNA form, the CDR3 reads TGTGCCAGCAGACGAACAAGCAGTGGCTACACCTTC. It codes for CASRRTSSGYTF.

The chain employs TRBV11-2 and TRBJ2-2; 8 nucleotides align to TRBD2. CDR3 size: 15 residues. Germline V lookup: CDR1 SGHAT, CDR2 FQNNGV. V gave up 5 bases and J gave up 6 bases; unmatched junction bases: 8. CDR3: CASSTGTSSAGELFF. CDR3 nucleotides: TGTGCCAGCAGCACCGGGACTAGTAGTGCCGGGGAGCTGTTTTTT.

This clonotype came up a few times. J is TRBJ2-5 and V is TRBV15; 7 nucleotides match TRBD1. The CDR3 is 13 amino acids. Unmatched junction bases numbered 2, after V lost 5 bases and J lost 2 bases. Per germline, CDR1 LNHNV and CDR2 YYDKDF (reference sequence). The CDR3 region is CATSPGQQETQYF. The CDR3 DNA sequence: TGTGCCACCAGCCCGGGACAGCAAGAGACCCAGTACTTC.

This clonotype was detected only a few times. A much larger clone is a single base away; this may be a read error. This rearrangement joins TRBV6-4 to TRBJ1-1; tentative D call: TRBD1 (5 bases). V dropped 3 bases and J dropped 1 base, with 6 bases sitting between them. Germline CDR1 and CDR2: MRHNA and SNTAGT. The CDR3 has 13 amino acids. CDR3 amino acids: CASSEQANTEAFF. CDR3 DNA sequence: TGTGCCAGCAGTGAACAGGCGAACACTGAAGCTTTCTTT.

Only a few counts were recorded for this clonotype. The chain joins TRBV20-1 to TRBJ1-2; D might be TRBD1 (5 bases). The germline V gene encodes CDR1 DFQATT and CDR2 SNEGSKA (reference sequence). Between the trimmed V and J ends, which lost 3 bases and 4 bases, there was a span of 12 bases. The CDR3 loop spans 13 amino acids. CDR3 sequence (DNA): TGCAGTGCTAGCACAGGCGGGTTCTATGGCTACACCTTC. Translating it yields CSASTGGFYGYTF.

The table lists this clonotype with a few counts. The chain combines TRBV28 with TRBJ2-3; perhaps TRBD2 as D (5 bases). Trimming stripped 3 bases from V and 4 bases from J, with 20 bases between. CDR3 length: 17 amino acids. Germline assignment: CDR1 MDHEN and CDR2 SYDVKM. The CDR3 sequence: CASSFLPRELKADTQYF. CDR3 in DNA: TGTGCCAGCAGTTTTCTCCCGAGGGAACTCAAAGCAGATACGCAGTATTTT.

The chain links TRBV10-3 to TRBJ2-5; D is unclear. Germline V gene data show CDR1 as ENHRY and CDR2 as SYGVKD. The CDR3 has 14 residues. Trimming removed 6 bases from V and 2 bases from J, with 13 bases in between. The CDR3 spells CAISTGPRQETQYF. CDR3 coding DNA: TGTGCCATCAGCACCGGCCCACGACAAGAGACCCAGTACTTC.

In its sample, this clonotype was seen a few times. CDR3 residues: CAISESGDSSAGNTIYF. The CDR3 coding sequence is TGTGCCATCAGTGAGTCGGGGGACAGTTCGGCTGGAAACACCATATATTTT. This chain links TRBV10-3 with TRBJ1-3, with 7 nucleotides matching TRBD1. The CDR3 runs 17 residues. Germline-derived CDR1 and CDR2 are ENHRY and SYGVKD. Trimming removed 0 bases from V and 2 bases from J; junction bases left unmatched: 7.

The V gene is TRBV4-1, the J gene TRBJ1-4; D uncertain. This CDR3 is built from 12 residues. The germline gives CDR1 MGHRA, CDR2 YSYEKL. The germline V and J ends were trimmed by 6 bases and 5 bases, with 7 bases remaining between them. The CDR3 reads CASRSWNEKLFF. The DNA of the CDR3 is TGCGCCAGCAGGAGCTGGAATGAAAAACTGTTTTTT.

The V and J genes are TRBV4-2 and TRBJ2-3, with 7 positions matching TRBD2. Trimming took 4 bases from V and 2 from J; bases not matched to a gene: 9. This CDR3 comprises 16 residues. The germline gives CDR1 LGHNA, CDR2 YNFKEQ. CDR3 nucleotides: TGTGCCAGCAGCCCCCTAAGCGGGGCCATCACAGATACGCAGTATTTT. This sequence encodes CASSPLSGAITDTQYF.

In this sample, this clonotype turned up many times. This rearrangement joins TRBV4-1 to TRBJ1-2, with 9 bases fitting TRBD1. The ends lost 2 bases at V and 2 bases at J; junction bases unmatched: 6. The CDR3 is made up of 16 amino acids. Germline CDR1 is MGHRA and CDR2 is YSYEKL. The CDR3 region has the DNA TGCGCCAGCAGCCAACAACGGGACAGGGCGAACTATGGCTACACCTTC. It translates to CASSQQRDRANYGYTF.

The chain is built from TRBV5-4 and TRBJ1-2; unclear D gene. The CDR3 is 13 residues long. Germline CDR1 is SGHNT and CDR2 is YYREEE (reference sequence). V gave up 1 base and J gave up 6 bases, with 10 bases separating them. CDR3 coding DNA: TGTGCCAGCAGCTTGCGATCAGGCAATGGCTACACCTTC. Amino acid sequence: CASSLRSGNGYTF.

This clonotype was found many times. J is TRBJ2-1 and V is TRBV29-1; D is unclear. The CDR3 consists of 11 residues. The germline gives CDR1 SQVTM, CDR2 ANQGSEA. Trimming shortened V by 3 bases and J by 3 bases, and 3 bases separated the two germline ends. The CDR3 loop reads CSVESYNEQFF. CDR3 coding DNA: TGCAGCGTTGAGAGCTACAATGAGCAGTTCTTC.

This clonotype was detected only a few times. The V call is TRBV6-1, the J call TRBJ2-7; 8 bases are shared with TRBD1. V gave up 8 bases and J gave up 1 base; unmatched junction bases: 4. Germline-derived CDR1 and CDR2 are MNHNS and SASEGT. CDR3 length: 13 amino acids. Here the CDR3 DNA reads TGTGCCAGCCGAGGACAGGGTTCCTACGAGCAGTACTTC. This translates into CASRGQGSYEQYF.

This chain joins TRBV20-1 and TRBJ2-5, with 12 nucleotides matching TRBD1. Germline V gene data show CDR1 as DFQATT and CDR2 as SNEGSKA (reference sequence). V trimming: 3 bases; J trimming: 5 bases; junction bases outside the gene matches: 4. The CDR3 spans 14 residues. CDR3 region: CSARGTGGFETQYF. The CDR3 region has the DNA TGCAGTGCTAGGGGGACAGGGGGCTTCGAGACCCAGTACTTC.

This clonotype has a handful of counts. This chain joins TRBV25-1 and TRBJ1-2, with D possibly TRBD1 on 6 matching bases. The germline V and J ends were trimmed by 1 base and 2 bases, with 11 bases remaining between them. The CDR3 is made up of 15 amino acids. Germline CDR1 and CDR2: MGHDK and SYGVNS. CDR3 region: CASSESGHRNYGYTF. The CDR3, as DNA: TGTGCCAGCAGTGAATCGGGACACCGGAACTATGGCTACACCTTC.